These T cell receptor beta chains were read from a single sample in a study of CD4 and CD8 cells across lung adenocarcinoma regions. MiXCR was run by TCRdb on the PCR reads, yielding one entry per CDR3 protein. This table has roughly 18,000 distinct CDR3 sequences, roughly half appearing once. The sequenced sample was CD8+ T cells from the center of a lung tumor. These receptors were taken from a female donor with lung adenocarcinoma. The CD4 and CD8 labels of this study may be unreliable. The CDR3 runs from the conserved cysteine through the conserved F or W. Each record gives: clone size, D gene, V gene, J gene, CDR3 DNA, CDR3 protein. D genes are given only for firm matches. Only some rows state a clone size, as once, few, many or a class for expanded clones.

>-|-|TRBV27|TRBJ2-5
TGTGCGGGCAGTGTCGGCCGTTTCCCAGATACCCAGTACTTC
CAGSVGRFPDTQYF
>-|TRBD2|TRBV27|TRBJ2-1
TGTGCCAGCAGCAGAGGACTAGCGGGAGCCTACAATGAGCAGTTCTTC
CASSRGLAGAYNEQFF
>-|TRBD1|TRBV6-1|TRBJ2-7
TGTGCCAGCAGAACCGGGACAGGGAACTACGAGCAGTACTTC
CASRTGTGNYEQYF
>-|-|TRBV6-1|TRBJ1-4
TGTGCCAGCAGTGAAAGAGGGTCAGGGGCAAATGAAAAACTGTTTTTT
CASSERGSGANEKLFF
>many|-|TRBV10-2|TRBJ1-1
TGCGCCAGCGGAACAGGGAGGACTGAAGCTTTCTTT
CASGTGRTEAFF
>-|-|TRBV6-1|TRBJ1-1
TGTGCCAGCAGTGAGCATTTAGGGGTCTATGAAGCTTTCTTT
CASSEHLGVYEAFF
>many|-|TRBV7-6|TRBJ2-6
TGTGCCAGCAGCTTGGAGGGGCCCGGGGCCAACGTCCTGACTTTC
CASSLEGPGANVLTF
>once|-|TRBV6-1|TRBJ2-5
TGTGCCAGTGACCAAGAGACGCAGTACTTT
CASDQETQYF
>-|TRBD2|TRBV20-1|TRBJ2-7
TGCAGTGCTAGTGGACTAGCGTTAAGCTCCTACGAGCAGTACTTC
CSASGLALSSYEQYF
>medium-sized|-|TRBV6-5|TRBJ2-7
TGTGCCACCTATAGTGCTCTAACCTACGAGCAGTACTTC
CATYSALTYEQYF
>few|-|TRBV27|TRBJ2-3
TGTGCCAGCAGGCAGCGGGTAGGACTCACAGATACGCAGTATTTT
CASRQRVGLTDTQYF
>medium-sized|TRBD2|TRBV6-1|TRBJ2-1
TGTGCCAGCAGTAGCGCGGCTAGCGGGAGGGTAAATGAGCAGTTCTTC
CASSSAASGRVNEQFF
>few|-|TRBV30|TRBJ2-2
TGTGCCTGGAGCCCATCCTTTGCCGGGGAGCTGTTTTTT
CAWSPSFAGELFF
>many|TRBD2|TRBV12-3/TRBV12-4|TRBJ2-1
TGTGCCAGCAGTTTCGCGGGAGGAATTGAGCAGTTCTTC
CASSFAGGIEQFF
>many|-|TRBV6-1|TRBJ1-6
TGTGCCAGCACGGGGCAGCAAAATTCACCCCTCCACTTT
CASTGQQNSPLHF
>-|-|TRBV20-1|TRBJ1-1
TGCAGTGCCCGGACAACAAACACTGAAGCTTTCTTT
CSARTTNTEAFF
>-|-|TRBV27|TRBJ1-6
TGTGCCAGCAGTTTAGGTCCATTGGGCCATTCACCCCTCCACTTT
CASSLGPLGHSPLHF
>few|TRBD1|TRBV6-4|TRBJ2-3
TGTGCCAGCAGTGACGGACAGGGGGCAGATACGCAGTATTTT
CASSDGQGADTQYF
>-|-|TRBV6-5|TRBJ2-7
TGTGCCAGCAGTTACCAGGGGGGCCAGAACGAGCAGTACTTC
CASSYQGGQNEQYF
>-|-|TRBV6-2/TRBV6-3|TRBJ2-3
TGTGCCAGCAGTTACGGGGGCGCCACCGAGGAGCAGTTTTTT
CASSYGGATEEQFF
>few|-|TRBV6-1|TRBJ2-7
TGTGCCAGCAGTGAAGAGGCGACTATGGCCCACTACGAGCAGTACTTC
CASSEEATMAHYEQYF
>-|-|TRBV27|TRBJ2-1
TGTGCCAGCAGCACCCGTGGAAGCTCCTACAATGAGCAGTTCTTC
CASSTRGSSYNEQFF
>-|TRBD2|TRBV27|TRBJ2-1
TGTGCCAGCAGTTTATGGGGGAGCGGGAGGCTGAGCAATGAGCAGTTCTTC
CASSLWGSGRLSNEQFF
>-|-|TRBV25-1|TRBJ2-4
TGTGCCAGCAGTCTCTACTACAATGAGCAGTACTTC
CASSLYYNEQYF
>-|-|TRBV6-1|TRBJ2-5
TGTGCCACGCCCGGGAGTAGCGCTCAAGAGACCCAGTACTTC
CATPGSSAQETQYF
>-|-|TRBV6-1|TRBJ2-3
TGTGCCTGCGCGGTGGCAGGGGGGCGAGACCCAGATACGCAGTACTTT
CACAVAGGRDPDTQYF
>-|-|TRBV20-1|TRBJ1-1
TGCAGTGCTAGAGAAGGGGGAAGGACTGAAGCTTTCTTT
CSAREGGRTEAFF
>many|-|TRBV6-1|TRBJ2-1
TGTGCCAGCAGTGCCACAGGGTACACGGAGCAGTTCTTC
CASSATGYTEQFF
>-|-|TRBV4-3|TRBJ2-7
TGCGCCAGCAGCCAAGATCGAATGGGGGCGTCCTACGAGCAGTACTTC
CASSQDRMGASYEQYF
>-|-|TRBV6-1|TRBJ2-3
TGTGCCAGCAGTCGCGCGGGGCCCGGGGGGCCTCACCAAGAGACGCAGTATTTT
CASSRAGPGGPHQETQYF
>-|TRBD2|TRBV27|TRBJ2-7
TGTGCCAGCCTTGAAAAGGCGGGGGCCTACGAGCAGTACTTC
CASLEKAGAYEQYF
>-|-|TRBV6-1|TRBJ2-3
TGTGCCAGCAGTGCCCTTACTAGTCCGGGGGCAATAGATACGCAGTATTTT
CASSALTSPGAIDTQYF
>-|TRBD2|TRBV6-1|TRBJ2-3
TGTGCCAGCAGTCGCGGACTAGCGGGAGGGCCTCGCCCAGATACCCAGTACTTT
CASSRGLAGGPRPDTQYF
>-|TRBD2|TRBV12-3/TRBV12-4|TRBJ2-3
TGTGCCAGCAGTTCACGACTAGCGGCTCACTATTTT
CASSSRLAAHYF
>-|TRBD2|TRBV27|TRBJ2-4
TGTGCCAGCAGTCGACTAGCGGGCAAAAACACTCAGTACTTC
CASSRLAGKNTQYF
>-|TRBD2|TRBV10-1|TRBJ2-5
TGCGCGAGGAGTGGGGGCCTAGCGGGAGATACGCAGTACTTC
CARSGGLAGDTQYF
>-|-|TRBV6-1|TRBJ2-1
TGTGCCAGCAGACAGAACAGGGAGGGGAACAATGAGCAGTTCTTC
CASRQNREGNNEQFF
>-|-|TRBV6-1|TRBJ2-3
TGTGCCGGCGGTCTAGGGGGGGGTCACACAGATACGCAGTATTTT
CAGGLGGGHTDTQYF
>-|TRBD2|TRBV4-3|TRBJ2-1
TGCGCCAGCAGCCAAGGGGCTAGCGGGGGGGGGAGCTCCTACAATGAGCAGTTCTTC
CASSQGASGGGSSYNEQFF
>-|TRBD1|TRBV6-5|TRBJ2-1
TGTGCCAGCATTTTAAGGGTAGGGACAGGGAACTACAATGAGCAGTTCTTC
CASILRVGTGNYNEQFF
>few|TRBD1|TRBV4-1|TRBJ1-2
TGCGCCAGCAGCCAAGGCCTGGACAGGGGACGGGGCTACACCTTC
CASSQGLDRGRGYTF
>-|TRBD1|TRBV6-2/TRBV6-3|TRBJ2-1
TGTGCCAGCAGAACAGGGGCGGGTGAGCAGTTCTTC
CASRTGAGEQFF
>-|-|TRBV10-3|TRBJ2-7
TGTGCCATGACACCGGACGGTAGCTCCTACGAGCAGTACTTC
CAMTPDGSSYEQYF
>-|-|TRBV6-1|TRBJ1-5
TGTGCCAGCAGTGAAACGCAATACCAGCCCCAGCATTTT
CASSETQYQPQHF
>-|-|TRBV14|TRBJ2-3
TGTGCCAGCAGCCAAGTCGGAAGAAGCACAGATACGCAGTATTTT
CASSQVGRSTDTQYF
>-|-|TRBV12-3/TRBV12-4|TRBJ2-7
TGTGCCAGCAGCCTGGACTGGCTACCCTACGAGCAGTACTTC
CASSLDWLPYEQYF
>many|TRBD2|TRBV6-1|TRBJ2-1
TGTGCCAGCAGTGACCCCGGGACTAGTATAACTGAGCAGTTCTTC
CASSDPGTSITEQFF
>-|TRBD1|TRBV14|TRBJ2-7
TGTGCCAGCAGCCTGGACAGGGTCCACGAGCAGTACTTC
CASSLDRVHEQYF
>medium-sized|-|TRBV6-1|TRBJ2-1
TGTGCCAGCAGCACGGGGCCCAACCTGGGGCTTGAGCAGTTCTTC
CASSTGPNLGLEQFF
>-|-|TRBV7-8|TRBJ2-3
TGTGCCAGCAGCTTAGCGCGAGGCCGCACAGATACGCAGTATTTT
CASSLARGRTDTQYF
>-|TRBD1|TRBV6-1|TRBJ2-4
TGTGCCGGCAGGGGGCGGCGAGCCACAAACACGCAGTACTTC
CAGRGRRATNTQYF
>-|TRBD2|TRBV27|TRBJ2-2
TGTGCCAGCAACCCGGGACTAGGAGTCGGGACGCTGTTTTTT
CASNPGLGVGTLFF
>-|TRBD2|TRBV4-1|TRBJ2-5
TGCGCCAGCAGCCAAGAACTGGGTGTAGCGGGGGGTCCAGAGACCCAGTACTTC
CASSQELGVAGGPETQYF
>-|-|TRBV6-1|TRBJ2-5
TGTGCCAGTGCGGGGCCCGGGGGTCGCGGCCCAGATACCCAGTACTTC
CASAGPGGRGPDTQYF
>-|-|TRBV6-5|TRBJ1-1
TGTGCCAGCAGTTACTCGTTTTTGGGGAACACTGAAGCTTTCTTT
CASSYSFLGNTEAFF
>-|-|TRBV7-2|TRBJ2-5
TGTGCCAGCAGCTCTATGGGGGGGGGCGGGGAGACCCAGTACTTC
CASSSMGGGGETQYF
>many|-|TRBV6-1|TRBJ2-3
TGTGCCAGCGGGCTGGGACAGGGTGGCGGGAGGATGATGGATACGCAGTATTTT
CASGLGQGGGRMMDTQYF
>-|-|TRBV6-5|TRBJ2-5
TGTGCCAGCAGTTACCAGGTGACCCTTAAGGGAGAGACCCAGTACTTC
CASSYQVTLKGETQYF
>-|-|TRBV6-1|TRBJ2-1
TGTGCCAGCAGTGGAGAGTGGGGATCCTCCTACGAGCAGTTCTTC
CASSGEWGSSYEQFF